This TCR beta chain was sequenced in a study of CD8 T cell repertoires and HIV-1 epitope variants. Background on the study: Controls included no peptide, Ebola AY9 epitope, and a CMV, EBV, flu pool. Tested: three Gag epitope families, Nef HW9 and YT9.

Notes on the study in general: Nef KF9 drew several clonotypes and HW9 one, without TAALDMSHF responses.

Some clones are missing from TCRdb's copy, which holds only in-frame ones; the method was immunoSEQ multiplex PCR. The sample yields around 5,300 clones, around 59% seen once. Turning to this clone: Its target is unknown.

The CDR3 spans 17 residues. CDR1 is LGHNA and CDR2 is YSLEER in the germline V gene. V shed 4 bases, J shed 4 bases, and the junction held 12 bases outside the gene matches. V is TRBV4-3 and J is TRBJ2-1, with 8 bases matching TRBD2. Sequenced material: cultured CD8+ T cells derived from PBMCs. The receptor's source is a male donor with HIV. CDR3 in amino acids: CASSPTRSGGTYNEQFF. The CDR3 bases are TGCGCCAGCAGCCCTACAAGATCGGGGGGGACGTACAATGAGCAGTTCTTC.